Presented here are 15 T cell receptor beta chains from one specimen sequenced in a study of cytomegalovirus exposure and HLA in healthy donors. Vbeta (60) and Jbeta (13) primers were used in the PCR. Assay used: immunoSEQ multiplex PCR; TCRdb lists only in-frame clones, some missing. The sample lists about 130,000 clones, over 80% occurring once. The material sequenced was PBMCs. The receptors stem from a man aged 18 to 30 in good health and CMV-seropositive.

This sequence joins TRBV6-6 and TRBJ1-1; perhaps TRBD1 as D (6 bases). CDR3 length equals 15 residues. Trimming cost V 4 bases and J 2 bases, with 14 bases left between them. Germline CDR1 and CDR2: MNHNY and SVGAGI (reference sequence). The CDR3 nucleotides read TGTGCCAGCAGTTCACCGGGACACGTTAACACTGAAGCTTTCTTT. The encoded protein is CASSSPGHVNTEAFF.

The CDR3 protein is CASSLVQGVGQPQHF. The DNA of the CDR3 is TGTGCCAGCAGCTTGGTGCAGGGGGTAGGACAGCCCCAGCATTTT. The V and J genes are TRBV6-6 and TRBJ1-5; 7 bases fit TRBD1. CDR3 length: 15 amino acids. Germline V lookup: CDR1 MNHNY, CDR2 SVGAGI (reference sequence). V lost 6 bases to trimming and J lost 7 bases; unmatched junction nucleotides: 12.

Here the CDR3 reads CASRFRQDGTDTQYF. Here the CDR3 DNA reads TGTGCCAGCAGGTTTCGGCAGGATGGAACAGATACGCAGTATTTT. This rearrangement joins TRBV5-4 to TRBJ2-3; D unclear. The CDR3 totals 15 residues. Trimming left V 5 bases short and J 3 bases short, with 16 bases between. Germline CDR1 SGHNT, CDR2 YYREEE (reference sequence).

The V call is TRBV4-1, the J call TRBJ1-2; 8 bases are shared with TRBD1. The V and J ends lost 3 bases and 2 bases, in that order; junction bases with no gene match: 5. Germline assignment: CDR1 MGHRA and CDR2 YSYEKL. This CDR3 comprises 15 residues. CDR3 coding DNA: TGCGCCAGCAGCCAGGACAGGACAGGGAACTATGGCTACACCTTC. The encoded protein is CASSQDRTGNYGYTF.

The genes are TRBV4-1 and TRBJ2-3; D is undetermined. The CDR3 totals 15 residues. The germline V gene encodes CDR1 MGHRA and CDR2 YSYEKL. Trimming removed 8 bases from V and 5 bases from J, with 20 bases in between. The CDR3 DNA reads as TGCGCCAGCGGCCCCCTAGGTCTCAAGGAAGATACGCAGTATTTT. Protein sequence: CASGPLGLKEDTQYF.

The V and J genes are TRBV5-6 and TRBJ2-2; D is possibly TRBD2 (6 bases). CDR1 is SGHDT and CDR2 is YYEEEE in the germline V gene. This CDR3 spans 16 amino acids. V dropped 4 bases and J dropped 3 bases, with 16 bases sitting between them. The CDR3 here is CASSGPRGIDTGELFF. In DNA, the CDR3 is TGTGCCAGCAGCGGACCTCGGGGGATCGACACCGGGGAGCTGTTTTTT.

The chain joins TRBV4-1 to TRBJ1-6; 9 positions agree with TRBD1. J was trimmed by 9 bases and V by 1 base; bases with no gene match: 4. Germline values: CDR1 MGHRA, CDR2 YSYEKL. This CDR3 contains 15 residues. Here the CDR3 reads CASSQGDRVSSPLHF. The CDR3, as DNA: TGCGCCAGCAGCCAAGGGGACAGGGTTTCTTCACCCCTCCACTTT.

The chain uses TRBV30 and TRBJ2-7, with D tentatively TRBD2 (6 bases). The CDR3 loop spans 12 amino acids. Germline V gene lookup returns CDR1 GTSNPN and CDR2 SVGIG (reference sequence). Trimming took 8 bases from V and 5 from J, leaving 16 bases between them. CDR3 coding DNA: TGTGCCGCGGGGCAGGGAGGCCACGAGCAGTACTTC. This codes for CAAGQGGHEQYF.

The chain employs TRBV4-1 and TRBJ2-3, with 7 bases that match TRBD2. The CDR3 extends over 21 amino acids. Trimming at V came to 1 base and at J to 4 bases, leaving 23 bases not matched to a gene. CDR1 is MGHRA, CDR2 YSYEKL, per germline. CDR3 sequence: CASSQVTEGTWVAGSPDTQYF. In DNA, the CDR3 is TGCGCCAGCAGCCAAGTTACTGAAGGGACCTGGGTAGCGGGCTCCCCAGATACGCAGTATTTT.

The chain recombines TRBV11-2 with TRBJ1-1; possibly TRBD1 for D (5 bases). Trimming removed 5 bases at V and 5 bases at J, with 18 bases between. The V gene's germline CDR1 is SGHAT and CDR2 FQNNGV. CDR3 length: 15 residues. The CDR3 DNA reads as TGTGCCAGCAGCCCCGGTTGGGGGGTAGATACTGAAGCTTTCTTT. Encoded protein: CASSPGWGVDTEAFF. Supplemented by reference TRBV11-2 and TRBJ1-1, the full variable domain reads EAGVAQSPRYKIIEKRQSVAFWCNPISGHATLYWYQQILGQGPKLLIQFQNNGVVDDSQLPKDRFSAERLKGVDSTLKIQPAKLEDSAVYLCASSPGWGVDTEAFFGQGTRLTVV.

For this clone: At the DNA level, this CDR3 is encoded by other sequences in the same sample as well. This chain joins TRBV27 and TRBJ1-2; the D is unclear. The CDR3 is made up of 12 amino acids. Trimming left V 3 bases short and J 7 bases short, with 9 bases between. Germline CDR1 MNHEY, CDR2 SMNVEV (reference sequence). In DNA form, the CDR3 reads TGTGCCAGCAGTTTTGGAGGTTCTGGCTACACCTTC. This codes for CASSFGGSGYTF.

The chain is built from TRBV6-5 and TRBJ2-7, with TRBD1 matching over 9 bases. J lost 8 bases, V lost 6 bases, and 11 bases had no gene match. This CDR3 comprises 14 residues. Germline V gene sequence: CDR1 MNHEY, CDR2 SVGAGI. In nucleotides, the CDR3 is TGTGCCAGCAGAACCCCGGGACAGGGACAGCAGCAGTACTTC. Translation gives CASRTPGQGQQQYF.

This clone was detected once. CDR3 bases: TGTGCCAGCAAGGGACAGGGGTCCTCTGAAGCTTTCTTT. Protein sequence: CASKGQGSSEAFF. This sequence joins TRBV6-1 and TRBJ1-1; the match to TRBD1 covers 10 bases. CDR3 size: 13 residues. Germline CDR1 reads MNHNS; CDR2 reads SASEGT. The junction had 5 bases not matched to a gene; V was cut back by 7 bases and J by 6 bases.

The V gene is TRBV4-1, the J gene TRBJ2-4; 7 bases agree with TRBD2. Per the germline V gene, CDR1 is MGHRA and CDR2 is YSYEKL. CDR3 size: 16 residues. V was clipped by 3 bases and J by 5 bases; unmatched bases: 10. CDR3 protein: CASSHPGGGGQNIQYF. Here the CDR3 DNA reads TGCGCCAGCAGCCACCCCGGCGGGGGTGGCCAAAACATTCAGTACTTC.

V gene TRBV5-8 combines with J gene TRBJ1-4, with D possibly TRBD1 on 5 matching bases. CDR3 length equals 14 residues. Trimming stripped 0 bases from V and 6 bases from J, with 9 bases between. CDR1 and CDR2 from the germline V gene are SGHTS and YDEGEE. In DNA form, the CDR3 reads TGTGCCAGCAGCTTGGCGGCAGGGTATGAAAAACTGTTTTTT. This gives the protein CASSLAAGYEKLFF.